This T cell receptor (beta chain) was profiled in a study of shared clonotypes between healthy human individuals. Study summary: The study used three CD4 naive, three CD4 memory, two CD8 naive and one CD8 memory plate per donor. Whole-study results and caveats: Non-shared clonotypes were found to have lower generation probabilities than the clonotypes that were shared by all four of the sorted-subset donors.

In the original processing: Filtering differed, since immunoSEQ gave only junction sequences and no quality scores. Sequenced by immunoSEQ multiplex PCR; TCRdb stores in-frame clones only, minus some. V and J calls and clone size follow that table, whereas D and trimming were derived from the DNA. The sample has over a million clones, approximately 68% seen once. Trimming left V 2 bases short and J 3 bases short, with 7 bases between. The CDR3 is made up of 13 amino acids. From germline, CDR1 is KGHSH and CDR2 LQKENI. About this clone itself: Antigen specificity is unknown. The sample has other DNA sequences that encode this CDR3 too.

This sequence originates from a man between 18 and 29 years old in good health. Sequences were obtained from memory CD4+ T cells sorted from blood. Subset reported: CD45RA-negative fraction. The V gene is TRBV18, the J gene TRBJ1-2; unclear D gene. CDR3 sequence: CASSPETDYGYTF. The CDR3 region has the DNA TGTGCCAGCTCACCAGAGACGGACTATGGCTACACCTTC. Based on the CDR3 plus reference TRBV18 and TRBJ1-2, the full variable domain is NAGVMQNPRHLVRRRGQEARLRCSPMKGHSHVYWYRQLPEEGLKFMVYLQKENIIDESGMPKERFSAEFPKEGPSILRIQQVVRGDSAAYFCASSPETDYGYTFGSGTRLTVV.